A selection of T cell receptor beta chains follows, all from one sample in a study of blood T cell repertoires in COVID-19. Clones were read by immunoSEQ multiplex PCR, and TCRdb kept only the in-frame ones, dropping some. The sample has under 200,000 clones, about 80% seen once. Sequenced sample: peripheral blood. Receptors were obtained from a man between 70 and 80 years old who had recovered from COVID-19. Both conserved end residues are part of each CDR3. A D gene is named only where the DNA matches it firmly. Some rows mark clone size as missing; the rest say once, few, many or name a class of expanded clone.

cdr3_nt: TGTGCCAGTAGTATATCTCGGACAGGATTTTATAACTATGGCTACACCTTC
cdr3_aa: CASSISRTGFYNYGYTF
clone_size: NA
v_call: TRBV19
cdr3_length: 17
d_call: TRBD1
j_call: TRBJ1-2

cdr3_nt: TGTGCCAGCAGCTCTTCCTACAGGGTTCAATCACCCCTCCACTTT
cdr3_aa: CASSSSYRVQSPLHF
clone_size: NA
v_call: TRBV5-6
cdr3_length: 15
d_call: NA
j_call: TRBJ1-6

cdr3_nt: TGTGCCAGCAGTTACTCGAACTCGCCGGAGACCCAGTACTTC
cdr3_aa: CASSYSNSPETQYF
clone_size: NA
v_call: TRBV6-2/TRBV6-3
cdr3_length: 14
d_call: NA
j_call: TRBJ2-5

cdr3_nt: TGCGCCAGCAGCTTGGGGGGGACAGGGCCGAGCTACGAGCAGTACTTC
cdr3_aa: CASSLGGTGPSYEQYF
clone_size: NA
v_call: TRBV5-1
cdr3_length: 16
d_call: TRBD1
j_call: TRBJ2-7

cdr3_nt: TGTGCCAGCAGCCTCACCTTACAGAGCTCCTACAATGAGCAGTTCTTC
cdr3_aa: CASSLTLQSSYNEQFF
clone_size: NA
v_call: TRBV5-6
cdr3_length: 16
d_call: NA
j_call: TRBJ2-1

cdr3_nt: TGCGCCAGCAGCTTGGTTGTGACAGCCTCCTACAATGAGCAGTTCTTC
cdr3_aa: CASSLVVTASYNEQFF
clone_size: NA
v_call: TRBV5-1
cdr3_length: 16
d_call: NA
j_call: TRBJ2-1

cdr3_nt: TGTGCCAGCAGTCCCGGACTAGCGGGAAGTCATGAGCAGTTCTTC
cdr3_aa: CASSPGLAGSHEQFF
clone_size: NA
v_call: TRBV7-2
cdr3_length: 15
d_call: TRBD2
j_call: TRBJ2-1

cdr3_nt: TGCGCCAGCAGCCAACTGGACAGGATTTACTACGAGCAGTACTTC
cdr3_aa: CASSQLDRIYYEQYF
clone_size: NA
v_call: TRBV4-1
cdr3_length: 15
d_call: TRBD1
j_call: TRBJ2-7

cdr3_nt: TGCGCCAGCAGTCTACCGGGACTAGGGGCCGGGGAGCTGTTTTTT
cdr3_aa: CASSLPGLGAGELFF
clone_size: NA
v_call: TRBV10-2
cdr3_length: 15
d_call: TRBD2
j_call: TRBJ2-2

cdr3_nt: TGTGCCAGCAGTCCGCCGCGGGGGATCTACAATGGGCAGTTCTTC
cdr3_aa: CASSPPRGIYNGQFF
clone_size: NA
v_call: TRBV6-5
cdr3_length: 15
d_call: TRBD2
j_call: TRBJ2-1

cdr3_nt: TGTGCCAGCAGTCCCAGGGACTATCAAGAGACCCAGTACTTC
cdr3_aa: CASSPRDYQETQYF
clone_size: NA
v_call: TRBV27
cdr3_length: 14
d_call: TRBD2
j_call: TRBJ2-5

cdr3_nt: TGTGCCAGCAGCGTAGGAGGTATAGTTGGAGCGGACAATGAGCAGTTCTTC
cdr3_aa: CASSVGGIVGADNEQFF
clone_size: NA
v_call: TRBV9
cdr3_length: 17
d_call: NA
j_call: TRBJ2-1

cdr3_nt: TGTGCCAGCAGCCAAACCGGGGACAATGAGCAGTTCTTC
cdr3_aa: CASSQTGDNEQFF
clone_size: NA
v_call: TRBV6-6
cdr3_length: 13
d_call: NA
j_call: TRBJ2-1

cdr3_nt: TGTGCCAGCTCCCTTGGACAGGATCAGCCCCAGCATTTT
cdr3_aa: CASSLGQDQPQHF
clone_size: few
v_call: TRBV18
cdr3_length: 13
d_call: TRBD1
j_call: TRBJ1-5

cdr3_nt: TGTGCCAGCAGTTACTCGGGACAGGGGAATCAGCCCCAGCATTTT
cdr3_aa: CASSYSGQGNQPQHF
clone_size: NA
v_call: TRBV6-5
cdr3_length: 15
d_call: TRBD1
j_call: TRBJ1-5

cdr3_nt: TGTGCCAGCAGTGAAGCGCAGGGACAGGAGTATGGCTACACCTTC
cdr3_aa: CASSEAQGQEYGYTF
clone_size: few
v_call: TRBV6-1
cdr3_length: 15
d_call: TRBD1
j_call: TRBJ1-2

cdr3_nt: TGTGCCAGCAGAGGGAGATACAATGAGCAGTTCTTC
cdr3_aa: CASRGRYNEQFF
clone_size: NA
v_call: TRBV6-5
cdr3_length: 12
d_call: NA
j_call: TRBJ2-1